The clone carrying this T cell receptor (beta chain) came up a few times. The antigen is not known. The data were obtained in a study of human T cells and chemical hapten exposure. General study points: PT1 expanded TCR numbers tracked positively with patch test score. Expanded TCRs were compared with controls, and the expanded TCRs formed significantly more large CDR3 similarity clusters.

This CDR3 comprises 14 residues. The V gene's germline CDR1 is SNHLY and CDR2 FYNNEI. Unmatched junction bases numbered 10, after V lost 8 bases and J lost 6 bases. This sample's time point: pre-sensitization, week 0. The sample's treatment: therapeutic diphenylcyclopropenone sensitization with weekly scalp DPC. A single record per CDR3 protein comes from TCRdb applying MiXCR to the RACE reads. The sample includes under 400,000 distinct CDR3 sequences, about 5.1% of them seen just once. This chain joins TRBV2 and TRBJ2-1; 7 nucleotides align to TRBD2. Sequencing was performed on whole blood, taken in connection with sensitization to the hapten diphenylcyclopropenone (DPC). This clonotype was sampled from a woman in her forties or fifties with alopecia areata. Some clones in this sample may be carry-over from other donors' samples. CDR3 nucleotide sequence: TGTGCCAGCTTGGGAGGGAGGAGCCCCAATGAGCAGTTCTTC. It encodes CASLGGRSPNEQFF.